The text below deals with one T cell receptor (beta chain). How the authors handled the data: Amplified reference gene primers provided the basis for estimating nucleated cell counts. Assay used: immunoSEQ multiplex PCR; TCRdb lists only in-frame clones, some missing. V and J calls and clone size are given by that table; D and trimming were obtained from the DNA. The sample lists a few hundred thousand clones, around four fifths occurring once. Those enrolled, adults aged roughly 18 to 100 years, came from under 25 US areas. In Cohort 3, a recovered donor had either two negative PCRs, clearance, or symptom resolution. The CDR3 contains 16 residues. Germline V gene lookup returns CDR1 SGHRS and CDR2 YFSETQ. The V and J ends lost 7 bases and 3 bases, in that order; junction bases with no gene match: 14. The sample is drawn from a study of blood T cell repertoires in COVID-19. Looking at the study overall: The samples span acute and convalescent COVID-19 from the United States, Italy and Spain.

Sequences were obtained from PBMCs or T cells enriched from blood (not recorded which). The origin of this receptor is a man between 40 and 49 years old who had recovered from COVID-19. J is TRBJ1-2 and V is TRBV5-1, with TRBD1 matching 8 bases. This CDR3 is CASLGTGEGNDYGYTF. CDR3 bases: TGCGCCAGCCTTGGGACAGGTGAAGGAAATGACTATGGCTACACCTTC. Looking up the rest from reference TRBV5-1 and TRBJ1-2 gives the full variable domain: KAGVTQTPRYLIKTRGQQVTLSCSPISGHRSVSWYQQTPGQGLQFLFEYFSETQRNKGNFPGRFSGRQFSNSRSEMNVSTLELGDSALYLCASLGTGEGNDYGYTFGSGTRLTVV.